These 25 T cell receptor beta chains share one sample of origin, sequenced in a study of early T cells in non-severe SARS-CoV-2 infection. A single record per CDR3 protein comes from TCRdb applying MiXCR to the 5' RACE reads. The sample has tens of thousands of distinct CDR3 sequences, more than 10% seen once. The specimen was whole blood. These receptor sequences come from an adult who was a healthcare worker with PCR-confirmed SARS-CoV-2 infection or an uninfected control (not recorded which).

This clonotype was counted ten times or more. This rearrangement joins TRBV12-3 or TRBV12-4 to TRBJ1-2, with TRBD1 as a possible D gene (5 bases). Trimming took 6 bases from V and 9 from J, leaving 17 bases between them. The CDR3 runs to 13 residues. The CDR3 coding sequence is TGTGCCAGCAGCCTGGGGGAGGGAAGTAGCTACACCTTC. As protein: CASSLGEGSSYTF.

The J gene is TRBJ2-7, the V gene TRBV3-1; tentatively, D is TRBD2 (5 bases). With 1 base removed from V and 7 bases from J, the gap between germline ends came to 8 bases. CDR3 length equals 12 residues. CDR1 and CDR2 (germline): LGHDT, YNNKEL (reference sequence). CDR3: CASSQVSGEQYF. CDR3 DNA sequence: TGTGCCAGCAGCCAAGTGTCGGGGGAGCAGTACTTC.

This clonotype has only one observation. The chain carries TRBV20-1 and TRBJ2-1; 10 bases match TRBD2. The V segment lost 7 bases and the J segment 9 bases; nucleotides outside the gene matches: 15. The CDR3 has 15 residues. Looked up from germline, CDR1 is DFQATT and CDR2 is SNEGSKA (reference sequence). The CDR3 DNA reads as TGCAGTGTAACGGGTTCGCTAGCGGGAGTGGTTGAGCAGTTCTTC. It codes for CSVTGSLAGVVEQFF.

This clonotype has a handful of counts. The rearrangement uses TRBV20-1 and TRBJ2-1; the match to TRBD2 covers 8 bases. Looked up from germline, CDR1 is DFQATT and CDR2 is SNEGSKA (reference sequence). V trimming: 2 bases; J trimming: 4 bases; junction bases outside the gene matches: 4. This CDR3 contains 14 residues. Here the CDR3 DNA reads TGCAGTGCTAGAAAGCGGGAGCCATACAATGAGCAGTTCTTC. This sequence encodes CSARKREPYNEQFF.

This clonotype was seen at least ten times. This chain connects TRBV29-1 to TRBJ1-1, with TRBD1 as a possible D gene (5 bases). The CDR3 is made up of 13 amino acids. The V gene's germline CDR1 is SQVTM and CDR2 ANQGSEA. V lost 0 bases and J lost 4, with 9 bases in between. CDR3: CSVEEGGGTEAFF. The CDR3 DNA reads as TGCAGCGTTGAAGAGGGGGGAGGCACTGAAGCTTTCTTT.

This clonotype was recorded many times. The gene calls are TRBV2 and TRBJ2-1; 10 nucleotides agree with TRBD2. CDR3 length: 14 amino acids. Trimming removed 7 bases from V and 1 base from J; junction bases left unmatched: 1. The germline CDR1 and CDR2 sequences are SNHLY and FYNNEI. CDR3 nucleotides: TGTGCCAGCACACTAGCGGGATCCTACAATGAGCAGTTCTTC. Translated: CASTLAGSYNEQFF.

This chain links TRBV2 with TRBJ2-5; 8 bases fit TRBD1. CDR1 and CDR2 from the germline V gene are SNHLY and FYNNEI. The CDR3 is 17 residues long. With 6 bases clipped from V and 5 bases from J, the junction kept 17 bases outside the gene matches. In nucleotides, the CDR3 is TGTGCCAGCAGCGCCCGAGGAGGTGACAGGGGCGGCGAGACCCAGTACTTC. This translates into CASSARGGDRGGETQYF.

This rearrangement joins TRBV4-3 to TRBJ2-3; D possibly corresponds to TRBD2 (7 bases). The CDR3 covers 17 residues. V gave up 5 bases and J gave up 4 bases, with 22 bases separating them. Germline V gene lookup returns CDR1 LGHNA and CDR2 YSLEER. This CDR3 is CASSSVKIGGAADTQYF. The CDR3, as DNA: TGCGCCAGCAGCAGCGTCAAGATTGGGGGGGCAGCAGATACGCAGTATTTT.

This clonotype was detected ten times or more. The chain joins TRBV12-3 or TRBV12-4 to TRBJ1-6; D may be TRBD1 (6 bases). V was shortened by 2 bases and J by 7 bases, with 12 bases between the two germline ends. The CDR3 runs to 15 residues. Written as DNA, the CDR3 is TGTGCCAGCAGTTTACAGGCAGGGGTAAATTCACCCCTCCACTTT. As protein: CASSLQAGVNSPLHF.

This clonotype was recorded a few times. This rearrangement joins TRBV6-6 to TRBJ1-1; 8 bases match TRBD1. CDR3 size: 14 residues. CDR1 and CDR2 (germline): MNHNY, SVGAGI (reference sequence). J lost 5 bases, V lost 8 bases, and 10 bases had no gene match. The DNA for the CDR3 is TGTGCCAGCTCTCCAGGGGGCGTAGGGACTGAAGCTTTCTTT. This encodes CASSPGGVGTEAFF.

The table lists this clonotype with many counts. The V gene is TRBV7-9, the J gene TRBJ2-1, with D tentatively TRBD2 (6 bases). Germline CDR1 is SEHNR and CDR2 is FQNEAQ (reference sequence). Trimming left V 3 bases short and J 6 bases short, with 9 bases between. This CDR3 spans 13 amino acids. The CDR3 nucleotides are TGTGCCAGCAGCTTTCCAGCGGGCAATGAGCAGTTCTTC. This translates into CASSFPAGNEQFF.

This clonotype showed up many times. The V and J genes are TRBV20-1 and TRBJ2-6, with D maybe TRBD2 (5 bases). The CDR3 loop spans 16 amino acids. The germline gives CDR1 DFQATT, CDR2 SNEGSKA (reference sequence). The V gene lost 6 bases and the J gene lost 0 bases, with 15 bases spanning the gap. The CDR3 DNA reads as TGCAGTGCGGATGAGGGAGCCCCCTCTGGGGCCAACGTCCTGACTTTC. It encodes CSADEGAPSGANVLTF.

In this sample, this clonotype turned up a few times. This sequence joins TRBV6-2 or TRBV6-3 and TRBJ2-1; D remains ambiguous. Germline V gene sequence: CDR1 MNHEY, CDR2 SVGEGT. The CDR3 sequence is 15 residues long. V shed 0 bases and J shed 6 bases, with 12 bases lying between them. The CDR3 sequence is CASSYSRLGTNEQFF. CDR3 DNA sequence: TGTGCCAGCAGTTACTCGAGACTGGGTACCAATGAGCAGTTCTTC.

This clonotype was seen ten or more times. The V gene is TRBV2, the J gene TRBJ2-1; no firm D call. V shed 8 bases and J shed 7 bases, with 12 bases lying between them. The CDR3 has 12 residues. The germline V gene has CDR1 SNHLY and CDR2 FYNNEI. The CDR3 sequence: CASWFGENEQFF. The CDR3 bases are TGTGCCAGCTGGTTTGGAGAGAATGAGCAGTTCTTC.

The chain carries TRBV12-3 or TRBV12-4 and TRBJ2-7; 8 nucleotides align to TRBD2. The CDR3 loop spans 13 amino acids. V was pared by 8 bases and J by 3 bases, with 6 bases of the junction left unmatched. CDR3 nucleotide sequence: TGTGCCAGCCGCCCCGGGACTAGCTACGAGCAGTACTTC. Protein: CASRPGTSYEQYF.

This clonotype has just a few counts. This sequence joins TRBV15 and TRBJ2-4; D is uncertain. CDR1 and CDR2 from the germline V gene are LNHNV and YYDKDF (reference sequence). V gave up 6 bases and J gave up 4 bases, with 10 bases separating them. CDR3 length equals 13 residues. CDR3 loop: CATRYSGKNIQYF. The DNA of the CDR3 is TGTGCCACCAGGTATAGTGGAAAAAACATTCAGTACTTC.

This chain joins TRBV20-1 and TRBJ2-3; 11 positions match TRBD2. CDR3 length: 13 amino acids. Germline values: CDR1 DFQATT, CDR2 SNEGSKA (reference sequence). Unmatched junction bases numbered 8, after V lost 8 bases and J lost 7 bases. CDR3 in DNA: TGCAGTACCGGGACTAGCGGTTCGAATACGCAGTATTTT. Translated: CSTGTSGSNTQYF.

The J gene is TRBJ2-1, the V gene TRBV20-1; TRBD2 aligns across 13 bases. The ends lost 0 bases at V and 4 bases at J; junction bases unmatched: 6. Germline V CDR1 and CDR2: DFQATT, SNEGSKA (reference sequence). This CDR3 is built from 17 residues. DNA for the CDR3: TGCAGTGCTAGAGATCTACGACTAGCGGGAGGATACAATGAGCAGTTCTTC. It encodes CSARDLRLAGGYNEQFF.

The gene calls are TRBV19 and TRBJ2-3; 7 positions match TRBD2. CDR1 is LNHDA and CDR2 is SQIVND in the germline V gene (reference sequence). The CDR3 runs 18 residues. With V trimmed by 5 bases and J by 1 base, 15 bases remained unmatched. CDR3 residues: CASSPTSSHFAGTDTQYF. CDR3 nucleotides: TGTGCCAGTAGTCCGACTAGCTCTCATTTCGCTGGCACAGATACGCAGTATTTT.

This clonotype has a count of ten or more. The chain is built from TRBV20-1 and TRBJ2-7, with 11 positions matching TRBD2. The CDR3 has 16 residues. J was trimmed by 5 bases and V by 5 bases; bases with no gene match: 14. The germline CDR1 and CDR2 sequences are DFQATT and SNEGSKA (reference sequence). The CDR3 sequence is CSAPDQLAGVVDEQYF. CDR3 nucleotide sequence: TGCAGTGCTCCAGATCAACTAGCGGGAGTTGTAGACGAGCAGTACTTC.

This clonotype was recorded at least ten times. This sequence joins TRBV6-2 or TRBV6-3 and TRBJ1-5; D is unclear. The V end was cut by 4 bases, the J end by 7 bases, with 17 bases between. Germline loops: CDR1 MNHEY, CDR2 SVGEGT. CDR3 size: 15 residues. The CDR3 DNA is TGTGCCAGCAGTTCGGTGCCCTTCCAGTCGCAGCCCCAGCATTTT. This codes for CASSSVPFQSQPQHF.

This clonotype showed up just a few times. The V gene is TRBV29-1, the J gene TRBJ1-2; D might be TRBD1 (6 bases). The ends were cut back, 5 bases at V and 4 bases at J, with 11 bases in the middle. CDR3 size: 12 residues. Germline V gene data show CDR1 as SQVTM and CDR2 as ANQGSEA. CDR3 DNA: TGCAGCGTTCTGACAGGAGTCTATGGCTACACCTTC. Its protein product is CSVLTGVYGYTF. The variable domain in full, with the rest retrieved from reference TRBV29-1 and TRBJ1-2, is SAVISQKPSRDICQRGTSLTIQCQVDSQVTMMFWYRQQPGQSLTLIATANQGSEATYESGFVIDKFPISRPNLTFSTLTVSNMSPEDSSIYLCSVLTGVYGYTFGSGTRLTVV.

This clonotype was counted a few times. The chain's CDR3 is CASSPGLRGEQYF. The CDR3, as DNA: TGTGCCAGCAGTCCCGGGCTCAGGGGCGAGCAGTACTTC. This chain links TRBV6-2 or TRBV6-3 with TRBJ2-7; D is possibly TRBD1 (6 bases). Germline V lookup: CDR1 MNHEY, CDR2 SVGEGT. The V and J ends lost 5 bases and 6 bases respectively, with 14 bases between them. The CDR3 has 13 residues.

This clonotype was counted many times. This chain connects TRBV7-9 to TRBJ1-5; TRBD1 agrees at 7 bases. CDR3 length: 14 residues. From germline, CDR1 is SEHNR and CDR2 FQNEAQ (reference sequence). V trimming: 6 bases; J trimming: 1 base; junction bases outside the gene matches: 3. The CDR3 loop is CASSTGASNQPQHF. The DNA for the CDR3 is TGTGCCAGCAGTACAGGGGCCAGCAATCAGCCCCAGCATTTT.

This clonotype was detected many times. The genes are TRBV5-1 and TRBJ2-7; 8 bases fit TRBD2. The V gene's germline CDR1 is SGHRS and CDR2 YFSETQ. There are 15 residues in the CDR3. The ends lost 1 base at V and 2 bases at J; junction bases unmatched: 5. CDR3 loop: CASSLTFSGAYEQYF. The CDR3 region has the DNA TGCGCCAGCAGCTTGACTTTTAGCGGGGCCTACGAGCAGTACTTC.